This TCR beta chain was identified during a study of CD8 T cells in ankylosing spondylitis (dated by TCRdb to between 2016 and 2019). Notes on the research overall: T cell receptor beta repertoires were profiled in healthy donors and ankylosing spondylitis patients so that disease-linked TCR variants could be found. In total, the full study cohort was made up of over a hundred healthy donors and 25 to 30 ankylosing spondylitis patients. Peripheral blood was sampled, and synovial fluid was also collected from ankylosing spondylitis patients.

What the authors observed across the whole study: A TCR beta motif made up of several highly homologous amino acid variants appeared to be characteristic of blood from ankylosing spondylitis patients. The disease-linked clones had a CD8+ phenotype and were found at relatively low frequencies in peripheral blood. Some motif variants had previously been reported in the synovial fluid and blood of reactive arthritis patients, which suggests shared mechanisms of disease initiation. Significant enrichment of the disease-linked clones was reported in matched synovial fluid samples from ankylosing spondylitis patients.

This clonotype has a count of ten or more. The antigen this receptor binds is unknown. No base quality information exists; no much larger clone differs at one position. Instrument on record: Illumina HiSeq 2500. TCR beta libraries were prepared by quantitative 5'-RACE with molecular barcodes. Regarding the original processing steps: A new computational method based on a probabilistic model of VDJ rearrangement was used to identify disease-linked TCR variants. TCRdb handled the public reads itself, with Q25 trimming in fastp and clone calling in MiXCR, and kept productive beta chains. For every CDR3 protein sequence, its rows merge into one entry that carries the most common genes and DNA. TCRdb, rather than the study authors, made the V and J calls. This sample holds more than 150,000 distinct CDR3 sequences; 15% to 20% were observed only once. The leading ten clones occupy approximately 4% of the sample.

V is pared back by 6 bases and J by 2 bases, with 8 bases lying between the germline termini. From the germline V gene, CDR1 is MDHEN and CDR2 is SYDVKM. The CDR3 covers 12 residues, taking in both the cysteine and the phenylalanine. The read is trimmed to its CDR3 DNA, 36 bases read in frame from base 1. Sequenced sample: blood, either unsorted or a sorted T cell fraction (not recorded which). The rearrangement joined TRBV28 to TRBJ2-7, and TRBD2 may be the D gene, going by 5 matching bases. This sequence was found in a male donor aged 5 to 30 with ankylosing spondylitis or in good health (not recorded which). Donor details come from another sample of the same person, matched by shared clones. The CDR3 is CASSPGAYEQYF. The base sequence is TGTGCCAGCAGCCCCGGGGCCTACGAGCAGTACTTC.